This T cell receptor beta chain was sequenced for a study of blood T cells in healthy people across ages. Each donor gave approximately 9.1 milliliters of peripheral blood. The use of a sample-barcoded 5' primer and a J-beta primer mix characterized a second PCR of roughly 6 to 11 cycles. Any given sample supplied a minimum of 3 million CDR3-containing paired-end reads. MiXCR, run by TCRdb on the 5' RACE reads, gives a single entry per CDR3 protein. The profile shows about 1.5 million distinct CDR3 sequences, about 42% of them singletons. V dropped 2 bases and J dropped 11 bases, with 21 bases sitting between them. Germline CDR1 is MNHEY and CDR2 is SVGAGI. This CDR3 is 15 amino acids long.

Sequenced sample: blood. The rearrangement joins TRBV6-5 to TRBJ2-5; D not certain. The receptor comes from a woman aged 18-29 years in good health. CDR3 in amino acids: CASSYVAGSYNEQYF. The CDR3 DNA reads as TGTGCCAGCAGTTACGTAGCAGGTTCCTACAATGAGCAGTACTTC.